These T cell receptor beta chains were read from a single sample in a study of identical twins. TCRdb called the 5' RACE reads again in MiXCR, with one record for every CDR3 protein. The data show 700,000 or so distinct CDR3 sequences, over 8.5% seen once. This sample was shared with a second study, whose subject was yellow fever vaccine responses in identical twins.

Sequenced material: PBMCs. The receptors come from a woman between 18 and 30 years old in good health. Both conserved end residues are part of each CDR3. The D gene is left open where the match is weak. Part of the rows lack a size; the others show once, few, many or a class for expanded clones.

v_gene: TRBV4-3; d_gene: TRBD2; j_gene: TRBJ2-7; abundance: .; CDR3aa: CASSQDRGTSGFYEQYF; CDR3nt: TGCGCCAGCAGCCAAGATCGTGGAACTAGCGGCTTCTACGAGCAGTACTTC
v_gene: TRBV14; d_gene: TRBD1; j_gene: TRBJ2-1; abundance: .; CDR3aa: CASSQDPRDRGLGEQFF; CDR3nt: TGTGCCAGCAGCCAAGATCCTCGGGACAGGGGGCTTGGTGAGCAGTTCTTC
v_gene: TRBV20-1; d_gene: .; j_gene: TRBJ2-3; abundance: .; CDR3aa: CFARVASRGTDTQYF; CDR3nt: TGCTTTGCTAGAGTGGCCAGCAGAGGTACAGATACGCAGTATTTT
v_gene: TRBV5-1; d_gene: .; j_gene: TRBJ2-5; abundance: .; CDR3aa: CASSLWEDQETQYF; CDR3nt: TGCGCCAGCAGCCTGTGGGAGGACCAAGAGACCCAGTACTTC
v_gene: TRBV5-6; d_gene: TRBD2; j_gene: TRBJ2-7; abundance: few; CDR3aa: CASSFGTSGPYEQYF; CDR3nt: TGTGCCAGCAGCTTCGGGACTAGCGGACCCTACGAGCAGTACTTC
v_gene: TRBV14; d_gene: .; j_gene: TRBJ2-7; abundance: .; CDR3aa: CASSQETLEQYF; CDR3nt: TGTGCCAGCAGCCAAGAGACCCTCGAGCAGTACTTC
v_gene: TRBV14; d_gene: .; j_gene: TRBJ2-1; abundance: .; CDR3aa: CASSLLRGDYNEQFF; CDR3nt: TGTGCCAGCAGCCTTCTGAGAGGGGACTACAATGAGCAGTTCTTC
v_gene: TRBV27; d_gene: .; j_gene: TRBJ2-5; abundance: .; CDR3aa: CASSLSPLEETQYF; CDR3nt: TGTGCCAGCAGTTTATCCCCCCTAGAAGAGACCCAGTACTTC
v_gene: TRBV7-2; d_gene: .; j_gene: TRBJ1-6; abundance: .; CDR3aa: CASSFPYNSPLHF; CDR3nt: TGTGCCAGCAGCTTCCCCTATAATTCACCCCTCCACTTT
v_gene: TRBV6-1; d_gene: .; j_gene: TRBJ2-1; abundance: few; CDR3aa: CASRSTRSPGGYNEQFF; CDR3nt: TGTGCCAGCAGATCCACCCGTTCTCCCGGGGGATACAATGAGCAGTTCTTC
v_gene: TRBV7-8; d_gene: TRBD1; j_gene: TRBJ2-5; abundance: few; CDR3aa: CAGVKGGTVQETQYF; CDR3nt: TGTGCCGGGGTGAAGGGTGGGACAGTCCAAGAGACCCAGTACTTC
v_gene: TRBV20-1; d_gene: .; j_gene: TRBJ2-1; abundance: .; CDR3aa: CSARAIAEQFF; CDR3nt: TGCAGTGCTAGAGCGATCGCGGAGCAGTTCTTC
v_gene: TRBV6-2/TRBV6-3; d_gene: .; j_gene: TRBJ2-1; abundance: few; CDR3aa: CASSFGPNLNEQFF; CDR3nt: TGTGCCAGCAGTTTCGGACCGAATCTGAATGAGCAGTTCTTC
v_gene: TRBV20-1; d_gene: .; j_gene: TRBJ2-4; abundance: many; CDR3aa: CSAREAGGKNIQYF; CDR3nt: TGCAGTGCTAGAGAGGCTGGGGGCAAAAACATTCAGTACTTC